This T cell receptor (beta chain) is drawn from a study of siplizumab effects on memory and regulatory T cells. V was pared by 3 bases and J by 0 bases, with 10 bases between. Germline V gene lookup returns CDR1 SGDLS and CDR2 YYNGEE. The CDR3 totals 15 residues. Generated by immunoSEQ multiplex PCR, the TCRdb table keeps only in-frame clones and is missing some. This sample has 80,000 to 130,000 clones; around 94% occur once, and the top ten carry over 0.55%. The chain combines TRBV9 with TRBJ2-1, with D perhaps TRBD1 or TRBD2 (5 bases each). The sequencing sample was made of Tregs sorted from blood. The receptor was derived from a human donor in good health. CDR3 residues: CASSAGTLSYNEQFF. The CDR3 nucleotides read TGTGCCAGCAGCGCCGGGACGCTCTCCTACAATGAGCAGTTCTTC.